These 24 T cell receptor beta chains were sequenced from one sample in a study of cytomegalovirus exposure and HLA in healthy donors. The PCR had 60 Vbeta and 13 Jbeta primers. Profiling relied on immunoSEQ multiplex PCR, and the TCRdb table lists in-frame clones only, not all of them. The top ten hold 1.8% of the sample, which has approximately 130,000 clones, 81% seen once. Sequenced: PBMCs. The receptors were sampled from a man between 18 and 35 years old in good health and CMV-seronegative.

The gene calls are TRBV4-2 and TRBJ1-1; D gene uncertain. The CDR3 loop spans 14 amino acids. Germline V gene lookup returns CDR1 LGHNA and CDR2 YNFKEQ. V gave up 2 bases and J gave up 4 bases, with 11 bases separating them. DNA of the CDR3: TGTGCCAGCAGCCAAAAGTACCGGGGCACTGAAGCTTTCTTT. It is translated as CASSQKYRGTEAFF.

V gene TRBV7-9 combines with J gene TRBJ1-1; no clear D gene. V gave up 5 bases and J gave up 0 bases, with 16 bases separating them. Germline CDR1 and CDR2: SEHNR and FQNEAQ (reference sequence). There are 16 residues in the CDR3. In nucleotides, the CDR3 is TGTGCCAGCAGCGCCCCCAAGTCGGTCATGAACACTGAAGCTTTCTTT. Amino acids: CASSAPKSVMNTEAFF.

This chain links TRBV6-1 with TRBJ2-1; no clear D gene. Between the trimmed V and J ends, which lost 6 bases and 8 bases, there was a span of 14 bases. The CDR3 consists of 13 residues. CDR1 MNHNS and CDR2 SASEGT come from the germline V gene. CDR3 sequence reads: CASRLNLRDEQFF. The CDR3 bases are TGTGCCAGCAGACTCAATTTACGGGATGAGCAGTTCTTC.

This clone is a singleton in its sample. V and J are TRBV6-5 and TRBJ2-7, with TRBD1 as a possible D gene (6 bases). There are 16 residues in the CDR3. The V and J ends lost 2 bases and 3 bases respectively, with 17 bases between them. Looked up from germline, CDR1 is MNHEY and CDR2 is SVGAGI. DNA of the CDR3: TGTGCCAGCAGTTACGGGGGCAGGACAACTGGCTACGAGCAGTACTTC. Its translation: CASSYGGRTTGYEQYF.

The chain joins TRBV19 to TRBJ1-1, with D uncertain. The length of the CDR3 is 17 residues. Trimming took off 3 bases at V and 1 base at J, with 18 bases between the two ends. Germline-derived CDR1 and CDR2 are LNHDA and SQIVND (reference sequence). Here the CDR3 reads CASSIGVGSKGNTEAFF. As DNA, the CDR3 is TGTGCCAGTAGTATCGGAGTCGGGAGTAAAGGGAACACTGAAGCTTTCTTT.

The V and J genes are TRBV29-1 and TRBJ1-5, with TRBD1 matching 12 bases. The V gene's germline CDR1 is SQVTM and CDR2 ANQGSEA. Trimming cost V 4 bases and J 7 bases; bases outside gene matches: 5. There are 14 residues in the CDR3. CDR3 loop: CSVAGQGAGQPQHF. Here the CDR3 DNA reads TGCAGCGTTGCGGGACAGGGGGCAGGGCAGCCCCAGCATTTT.

This clone was detected once. The chain recombines TRBV5-4 with TRBJ1-2; perhaps TRBD1 as D (5 bases). Trimming cost V 4 bases and J 6 bases, with 19 bases left between them. CDR3 length: 15 amino acids. CDR1 and CDR2 (germline): SGHNT, YYREEE (reference sequence). In DNA, the CDR3 is TGTGCCAGCAGCCCCTGGCAGGGCGGCGTGGATGGCTACACCTTC. Its translation is CASSPWQGGVDGYTF.

V usage is TRBV5-1 and J usage is TRBJ1-2, with D possibly matching TRBD1 (6 bases). V shed 0 bases and J shed 4 bases, with 10 bases lying between them. Per germline, CDR1 SGHRS and CDR2 YFSETQ. The CDR3 is 14 residues long. CDR3 amino acids: CASSLGQGIYGYTF. CDR3 DNA sequence: TGCGCCAGCAGCTTGGGCCAGGGGATCTATGGCTACACCTTC. The variable domain in full, with the rest retrieved from reference TRBV5-1 and TRBJ1-2, is KAGVTQTPRYLIKTRGQQVTLSCSPISGHRSVSWYQQTPGQGLQFLFEYFSETQRNKGNFPGRFSGRQFSNSRSEMNVSTLELGDSALYLCASSLGQGIYGYTFGSGTRLTVV.

The CDR3 reads CASSRGTGWNEQYF. The CDR3 nucleotides read TGTGCCAGTAGTAGGGGGACAGGGTGGAACGAGCAGTACTTC. V gene TRBV19 combines with J gene TRBJ2-7; TRBD1 aligns across 9 bases. The CDR3 covers 14 residues. Per germline, CDR1 LNHDA and CDR2 SQIVND (reference sequence). With V trimmed by 4 bases and J by 5 bases, 6 bases remained unmatched.

The chain is built from TRBV5-1 and TRBJ2-3; D perhaps matches TRBD1 (6 bases). The CDR3 is 14 residues long. The V end lost 2 bases, the J end lost 6 bases, and 13 bases lay between the germline ends. Germline V gives CDR1 SGHRS, CDR2 YFSETQ. The CDR3: CASSFQQGTDTQYF. CDR3 DNA sequence: TGCGCCAGCAGCTTTCAGCAGGGGACCGATACGCAGTATTTT.

This clone was observed once. This chain connects TRBV5-1 to TRBJ2-7; 7 bases are a match to TRBD1. Looked up from germline, CDR1 is SGHRS and CDR2 is YFSETQ. The ends lost 0 bases at V and 0 bases at J; junction bases unmatched: 3. The CDR3 has 15 residues. The CDR3 protein is CASSLGGTASYEQYF. CDR3 nucleotide sequence: TGCGCCAGCAGCTTGGGGGGGACAGCCTCCTACGAGCAGTACTTC.

The chain has TRBV5-6 and TRBJ2-7, with D possibly TRBD1 on 5 matching bases. This CDR3 is built from 16 residues. Trimming shortened V by 3 bases and J by 2 bases, and 18 bases separated the two germline ends. CDR1 is SGHDT and CDR2 is YYEEEE in the germline V gene. The CDR3 here is CASSSRVSNLAYEQYF. DNA for the CDR3: TGTGCCAGCAGCTCCAGGGTTTCCAACTTAGCCTACGAGCAGTACTTC.

The V gene is TRBV12-5, the J gene TRBJ2-2; the match to TRBD2 covers 7 bases. V was pared by 7 bases and J by 4 bases, with 9 bases of the junction left unmatched. Germline V gene data show CDR1 as LGHNT and CDR2 as FRNRAP. The length of the CDR3 is 15 residues. The CDR3 is CASAPGTISTGELFF. CDR3 nucleotide sequence: TGTGCTAGTGCTCCAGGGACTATCAGCACCGGGGAGCTGTTTTTT.

V usage is TRBV6-5 and J usage is TRBJ2-5; tentative D call: TRBD1 (7 bases). The J call is uncertain, as TRBJ2-7 better fits the DNA end. This CDR3 has 14 residues. CDR1 is MNHEY, CDR2 SVGAGI, per germline. This CDR3 is CASSFQGGVYEQYF. The CDR3 DNA sequence: TGTGCCAGCAGTTTCCAGGGGGGCGTCTACGAGCAGTACTTC.

This chain links TRBV4-3 with TRBJ2-7; D possibly corresponds to TRBD2 (5 bases). The V gene lost 0 bases and the J gene lost 7 bases, with 22 bases spanning the gap. This CDR3 has 17 residues. CDR1 is LGHNA, CDR2 YSLEER, per germline. This CDR3 reads CASSQEWSGNLFEEQYF. CDR3 DNA sequence: TGCGCCAGCAGCCAAGAATGGTCCGGGAACTTATTTGAGGAGCAGTACTTC.

The genes are TRBV9 and TRBJ2-7, with unresolved D. This CDR3 is 15 amino acids long. V was trimmed by 1 base and J by 0 bases, leaving 11 bases between them. Germline V gene sequence: CDR1 SGDLS, CDR2 YYNGEE. CDR3 DNA: TGTGCCAGCAGCGTATCAGGCGTAAGCTCCTACGAGCAGTACTTC. This translates into CASSVSGVSSYEQYF.

This sequence joins TRBV4-1 and TRBJ1-5; D not certain. CDR1 MGHRA and CDR2 YSYEKL come from the germline V gene. Trimming took off 1 base at V and 2 bases at J, with 9 bases between the two ends. There are 15 residues in the CDR3. The CDR3 nucleotides are TGCGCCAGCAGCCAAGTGACATCTGGCAATCAGCCCCAGCATTTT. This sequence encodes CASSQVTSGNQPQHF.

The chain recombines TRBV7-9 with TRBJ2-7; tentatively, D is TRBD2 (6 bases). Trimming removed 5 bases at V and 6 bases at J, with 29 bases between. The CDR3 length is 18 residues. Germline lookup yields CDR1 SEHNR and CDR2 FQNEAQ (reference sequence). The CDR3, as DNA: TGTGCCAGCAGCCCTATGGGGCTCGGGGGAAGGGATGTTTCCGAGCAGTACTTC. Amino acid sequence: CASSPMGLGGRDVSEQYF.

J is TRBJ1-5 and V is TRBV21-1. TRBV21-1 is tagged as a pseudogene. This CDR3 has 16 residues. The CDR3 DNA follows: TGTGCCAGCAGCAAAGCCGGCGGGATATACAATCAGCCCCAGCATTTT. This encodes CASSKAGGIYNQPQHF.

This chain connects TRBV7-7 to TRBJ1-1; tentative D call: TRBD1 (6 bases). The CDR3 is 13 residues long. The V end was cut by 1 base, the J end by 5 bases, with 8 bases between. CDR1 is SSHAT, CDR2 FNYEAQ, per germline (reference sequence). For the CDR3, the DNA is TGTGCCAGCAGCTTAGTTAGGGGGACTGAAGCTTTCTTT. It codes for CASSLVRGTEAFF.

The chain has TRBV19 and TRBJ2-7; D gene uncertain. The CDR3 consists of 13 residues. V lost 6 bases and J 3 bases, leaving 12 bases between the germline ends. Germline V gene lookup returns CDR1 LNHDA and CDR2 SQIVND (reference sequence). This CDR3 reads CASSLDAGYEQYF. CDR3 DNA: TGTGCCAGTAGCCTAGATGCTGGCTACGAGCAGTACTTC.

The rearrangement joins TRBV5-1 to TRBJ1-1; D is ambiguous. Germline assignment: CDR1 SGHRS and CDR2 YFSETQ. The CDR3 loop spans 11 amino acids. V was clipped by 3 bases and J by 6 bases, with 6 bases between them. This CDR3 is CASSSGAEAFF. The CDR3, as DNA: TGCGCCAGCAGCTCTGGAGCTGAAGCTTTCTTT.

This sequence joins TRBV6-5 and TRBJ2-1; tentative D call: TRBD2 (5 bases). The CDR3 sequence is 12 residues long. CDR1 is MNHEY, CDR2 SVGAGI, per germline. Between the trimmed V and J ends, which lost 5 bases and 7 bases, there was a span of 9 bases. CDR3 protein: CASSETGNEQFF. The CDR3 bases are TGTGCCAGCAGTGAAACGGGGAATGAGCAGTTCTTC.

This clone has a single count. This sequence joins TRBV4-3 and TRBJ2-1; 7 bases are shared with TRBD2. After removal of 0 bases from V and 8 bases from J, the junction contained 4 bases not matched to a gene. The CDR3 spans 14 residues. Per germline, CDR1 LGHNA and CDR2 YSLEER. In nucleotides, the CDR3 is TGCGCCAGCAGCCAAGAGGGAGGGGTCGATGAGCAGTTCTTC. It codes for CASSQEGGVDEQFF.